This T cell receptor beta chain comes out of a study of cytomegalovirus exposure and HLA in healthy donors. Germline values: CDR1 SEHNR, CDR2 FQNEAQ (reference sequence). V shed 5 bases and J shed 8 bases, with 16 bases lying between them. CDR3 length: 14 amino acids. General study results and limits: As a later analysis revealed, most CMV-associated TCR beta chains appeared HLA-restricted. Immune exposure data for these donors was limited to CMV serostatus. Later on, an analysis showed TCR association rates differing by HLA locus, with DRB1 the most and HLA-C the fewest.

This clone was found a few times. Its antigen is currently unknown. Primers: 60 Vbeta forward and 13 Jbeta reverse. The method was immunoSEQ multiplex PCR; TCRdb's version includes in-frame clones alone and lacks a portion of them. The data contain over 75,000 clones, about 75% of them singletons. Specimen: PBMCs. The TCR comes from a man between 35 and 55 years old in good health and CMV-seropositive. The V gene is TRBV7-9, the J gene TRBJ2-4; D may be TRBD1 (6 bases). As DNA, the CDR3 is TGTGCCAGCAGCACCCAGGACAGTTCGGACATTCAGTACTTC. As protein: CASSTQDSSDIQYF.